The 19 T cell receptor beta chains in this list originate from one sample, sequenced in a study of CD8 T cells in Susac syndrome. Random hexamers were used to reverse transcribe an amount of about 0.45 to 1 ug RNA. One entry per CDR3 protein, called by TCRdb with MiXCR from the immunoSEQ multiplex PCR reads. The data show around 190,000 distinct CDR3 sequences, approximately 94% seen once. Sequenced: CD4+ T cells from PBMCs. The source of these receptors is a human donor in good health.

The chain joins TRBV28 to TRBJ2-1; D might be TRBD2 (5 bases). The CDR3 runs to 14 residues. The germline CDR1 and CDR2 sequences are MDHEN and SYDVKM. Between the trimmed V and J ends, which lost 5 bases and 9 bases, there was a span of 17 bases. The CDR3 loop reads CASSPPGLPSEQFF. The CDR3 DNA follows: TGTGCCAGCAGTCCCCCCGGACTGCCATCTGAGCAGTTCTTC.

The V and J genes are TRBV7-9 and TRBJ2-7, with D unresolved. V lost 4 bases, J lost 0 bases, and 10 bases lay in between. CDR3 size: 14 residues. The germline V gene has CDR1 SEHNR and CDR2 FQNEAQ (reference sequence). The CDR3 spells CASSSAGISYEQYF. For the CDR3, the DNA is TGTGCCAGCAGCTCTGCAGGAATCTCCTACGAGCAGTACTTC.

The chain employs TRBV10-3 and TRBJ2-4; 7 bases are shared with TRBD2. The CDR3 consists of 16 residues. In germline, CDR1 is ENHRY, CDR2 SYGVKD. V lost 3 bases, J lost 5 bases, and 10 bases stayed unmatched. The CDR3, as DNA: TGTGCCATCAGTGACGCTAGCGGTGGCTTCCAAAACATTCAGTACTTC. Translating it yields CAISDASGGFQNIQYF.

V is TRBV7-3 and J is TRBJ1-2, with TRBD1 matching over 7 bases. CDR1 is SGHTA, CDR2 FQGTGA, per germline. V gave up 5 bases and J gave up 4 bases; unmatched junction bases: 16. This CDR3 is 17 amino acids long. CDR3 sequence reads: CASSPNPDRVTSYGYTF. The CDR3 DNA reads TGTGCCAGCAGCCCTAACCCCGACAGGGTGACTTCCTATGGCTACACCTTC.

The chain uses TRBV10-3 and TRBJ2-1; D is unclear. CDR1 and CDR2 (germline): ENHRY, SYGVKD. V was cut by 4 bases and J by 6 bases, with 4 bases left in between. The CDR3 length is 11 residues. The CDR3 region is CAISALNEQFF. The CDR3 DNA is TGTGCCATCAGTGCCCTCAATGAGCAGTTCTTC.

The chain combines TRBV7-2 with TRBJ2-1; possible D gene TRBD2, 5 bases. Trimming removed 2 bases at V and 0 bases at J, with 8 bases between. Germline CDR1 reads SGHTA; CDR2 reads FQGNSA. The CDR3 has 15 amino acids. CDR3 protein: CASSLSEGSYNEQFF. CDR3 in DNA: TGTGCCAGCAGCTTATCCGAGGGCTCCTACAATGAGCAGTTCTTC.

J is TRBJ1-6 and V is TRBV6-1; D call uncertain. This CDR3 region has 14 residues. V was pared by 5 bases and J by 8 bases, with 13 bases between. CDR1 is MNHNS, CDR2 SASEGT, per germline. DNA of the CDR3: TGTGCCAGCAGTTCCGGGATGACGCATTCACCCCTCCACTTT. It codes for CASSSGMTHSPLHF.

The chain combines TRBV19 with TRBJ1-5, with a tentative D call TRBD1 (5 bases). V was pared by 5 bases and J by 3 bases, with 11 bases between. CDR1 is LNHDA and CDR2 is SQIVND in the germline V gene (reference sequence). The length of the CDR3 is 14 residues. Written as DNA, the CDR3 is TGTGCCAGTAGTGTCAAGACAGTCAATCAGCCCCAGCATTTT. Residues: CASSVKTVNQPQHF.

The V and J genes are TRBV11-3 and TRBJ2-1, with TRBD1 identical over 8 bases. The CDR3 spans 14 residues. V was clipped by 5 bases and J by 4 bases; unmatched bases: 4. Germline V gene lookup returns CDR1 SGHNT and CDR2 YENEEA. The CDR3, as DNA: TGTGCCAGCAGCCGGACAGGGCAGTACAATGAGCAGTTCTTC. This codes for CASSRTGQYNEQFF.

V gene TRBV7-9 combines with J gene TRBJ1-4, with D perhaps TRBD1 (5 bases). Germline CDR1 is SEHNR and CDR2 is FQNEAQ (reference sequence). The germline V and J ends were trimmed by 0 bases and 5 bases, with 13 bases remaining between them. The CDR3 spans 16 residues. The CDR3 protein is CASSLASGQPNEKLFF. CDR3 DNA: TGTGCCAGCAGCTTAGCATCGGGGCAGCCAAATGAAAAACTGTTTTTT.

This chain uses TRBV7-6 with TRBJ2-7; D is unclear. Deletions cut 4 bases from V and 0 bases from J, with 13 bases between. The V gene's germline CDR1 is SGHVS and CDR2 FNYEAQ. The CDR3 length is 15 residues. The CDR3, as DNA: TGTGCCAGCAGCTCAAGCCCGACGCTCTCCTACGAGCAGTACTTC. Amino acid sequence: CASSSSPTLSYEQYF.

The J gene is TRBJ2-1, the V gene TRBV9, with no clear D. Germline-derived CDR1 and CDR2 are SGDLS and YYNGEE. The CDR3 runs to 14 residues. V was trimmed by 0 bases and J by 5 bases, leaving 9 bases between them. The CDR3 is CASSVDPTNNEQFF. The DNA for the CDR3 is TGTGCCAGCAGCGTAGATCCCACCAACAATGAGCAGTTCTTC. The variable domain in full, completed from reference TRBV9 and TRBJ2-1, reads DSGVTQTPKHLITATGQRVTLRCSPRSGDLSVYWYQQSLDQGLQFLIQYYNGEERAKGNILERFSAQQFPDLHSELNLSSLELGDSALYFCASSVDPTNNEQFFGPGTRLTVL.

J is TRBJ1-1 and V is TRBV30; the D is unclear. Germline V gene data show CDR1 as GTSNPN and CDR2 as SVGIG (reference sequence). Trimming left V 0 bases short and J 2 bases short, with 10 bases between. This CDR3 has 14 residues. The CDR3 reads CAWSVLRANTEAFF. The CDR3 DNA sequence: TGTGCCTGGAGTGTACTAAGGGCTAACACTGAAGCTTTCTTT. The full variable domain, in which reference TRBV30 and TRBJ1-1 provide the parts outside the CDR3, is SQTIHQWPATLVQPVGSPLSLECTVEGTSNPNLYWYRQAAGRGLQLLFYSVGIGQISSEVPQNLSASRPQDRQFILSSKKLLLSDSGFYLCAWSVLRANTEAFFGQGTRLTVV.

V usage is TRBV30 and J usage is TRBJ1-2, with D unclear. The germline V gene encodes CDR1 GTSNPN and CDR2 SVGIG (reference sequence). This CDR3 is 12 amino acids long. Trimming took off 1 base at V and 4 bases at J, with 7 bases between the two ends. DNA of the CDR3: TGTGCCTGGAGTGGAAAGTCCTATGGCTACACCTTC. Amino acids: CAWSGKSYGYTF.

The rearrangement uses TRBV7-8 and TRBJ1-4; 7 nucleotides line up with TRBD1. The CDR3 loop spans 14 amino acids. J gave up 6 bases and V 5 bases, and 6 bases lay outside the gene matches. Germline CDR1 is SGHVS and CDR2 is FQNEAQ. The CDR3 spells CASSRQGVYEKLFF. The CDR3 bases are TGTGCCAGCAGCAGACAGGGAGTTTATGAAAAACTGTTTTTT. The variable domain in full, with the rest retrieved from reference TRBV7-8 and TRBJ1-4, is GAGVSQSPRYKVAKRGQDVALRCDPISGHVSLFWYQQALGQGPEFLTYFQNEAQLDKSGLPSDRFFAERPEGSVSTLKIQRTQQEDSAVYLCASSRQGVYEKLFFGSGTQLSVL.

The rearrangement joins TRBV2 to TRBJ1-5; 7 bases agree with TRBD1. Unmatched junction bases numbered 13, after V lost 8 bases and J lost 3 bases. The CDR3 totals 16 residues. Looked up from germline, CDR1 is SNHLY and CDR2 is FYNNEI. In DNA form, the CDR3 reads TGTGCCAGCTGGGGAGGGGGCGGATGGAACAATCAGCCCCAGCATTTT. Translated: CASWGGGGWNNQPQHF. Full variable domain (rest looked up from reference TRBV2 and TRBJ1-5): EPEVTQTPSHQVTQMGQEVILRCVPISNHLYFYWYRQILGQKVEFLVSFYNNEISEKSEIFDDQFSVERPDGSNFTLKIRSTKLEDSAMYFCASWGGGGWNNQPQHFGDGTRLSIL.

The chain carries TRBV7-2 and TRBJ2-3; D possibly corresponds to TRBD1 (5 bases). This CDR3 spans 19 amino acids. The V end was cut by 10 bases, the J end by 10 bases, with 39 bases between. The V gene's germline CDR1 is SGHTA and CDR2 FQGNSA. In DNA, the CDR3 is TGTGCCACTGACTCCTCACGGTTAACAGCAGCCCGGTTCCAGGGCGCGCAGTATTTT. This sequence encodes CATDSSRLTAARFQGAQYF.

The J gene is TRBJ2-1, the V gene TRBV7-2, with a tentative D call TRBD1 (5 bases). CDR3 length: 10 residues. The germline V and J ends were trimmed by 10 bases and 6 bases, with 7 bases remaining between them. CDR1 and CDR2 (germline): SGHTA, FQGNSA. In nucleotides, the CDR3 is TGTGCCACCCAGGGCAATGAGCAGTTCTTC. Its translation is CATQGNEQFF.

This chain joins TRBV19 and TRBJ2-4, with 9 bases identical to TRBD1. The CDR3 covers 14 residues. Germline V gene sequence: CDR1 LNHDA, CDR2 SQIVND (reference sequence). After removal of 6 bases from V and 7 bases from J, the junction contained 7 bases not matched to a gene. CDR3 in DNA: TGTGCCAGTAGCCCACTCGGACAGGGGAACATTCAGTACTTC. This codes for CASSPLGQGNIQYF.